This is a list of T cell receptor beta chains from one sample in a study of blood T cell repertoires in COVID-19. Assay used: immunoSEQ multiplex PCR; TCRdb lists only in-frame clones, some missing. The sample holds 150,000 to 200,000 clones, about nine tenths seen once. The specimen sequenced was peripheral blood. These receptors all come from a young man with COVID-19, enrolled during active disease. CDR3s include the opening cysteine and the closing phenylalanine or tryptophan. D genes are given only for firm matches. Clone sizes are given selectively: once, few, many, or a class where the clone is expanded.

d_gene	v_gene	j_gene	abundance	CDR3nt	CDR3aa
TRBD2	TRBV7-2	TRBJ2-3	NA	TGTGCCAGCAGCTCGGGACTAGCGGGGGCCGATACGCAGTATTTT	CASSSGLAGADTQYF
NA	TRBV24-1	TRBJ2-3	NA	TGTGCCACCAGTGATTTGGGGGGCGGGAGCGATACGCAGTATTTT	CATSDLGGGSDTQYF
NA	TRBV6-6	TRBJ1-3	NA	TGTGCCAGCAGTCCCCCCGGGGCGGGGGGTGGAAACACCATATATTTT	CASSPPGAGGGNTIYF
TRBD1	TRBV18	TRBJ2-5	NA	TGTGCCAGCTCCCGGGACAGGGCGAATGGCCAAGAGACCCAGTACTTC	CASSRDRANGQETQYF
TRBD1	TRBV3-1/TRBV3-2	TRBJ1-2	NA	TGTGCCAGCAGCCCCTTGACAGGGAACTATGGCTACACCTTC	CASSPLTGNYGYTF
NA	TRBV4-2	TRBJ2-7	few	TGTGCCAGCAGCCACACCCCAGGGGCGGCCTACGAGCAGTACTTC	CASSHTPGAAYEQYF
TRBD1	TRBV5-1	TRBJ1-6	few	TGCGCCAGCAGCATAGAAACCGGGACAGGGGCGACACCCCTCCACTTT	CASSIETGTGATPLHF
TRBD2	TRBV5-4	TRBJ2-1	NA	TGTGCCAGCAGCTTGGCGACGGGGGGGAGAAATGAGCAGTTCTTC	CASSLATGGRNEQFF
TRBD1	TRBV28	TRBJ2-7	NA	TGTGCCAGCTCCCCCTCCGGGACAGCTAACTACGAGCAGTACTTC	CASSPSGTANYEQYF
NA	TRBV5-4	TRBJ2-4	NA	TGTGCCAGCAGCTTGTCCCAGGGCTCGACCAAAAACATTCAGTACTTC	CASSLSQGSTKNIQYF
TRBD1	TRBV12-3/TRBV12-4	TRBJ1-1	NA	TGTGCCAGCGCCAGTCTGTCGAAGGGGGCAGCTTTCTTT	CASASLSKGAAFF
NA	TRBV4-3	TRBJ1-6	NA	TGCGCCAGCAGCCAAGAGCCGGGAAATAATTCACCCCTCCACTTT	CASSQEPGNNSPLHF
NA	TRBV11-3	TRBJ2-2	few	TGTGCCAGCAGCAGAGGGTCCGTCGGCACCGGGGAGCTGTTTTTT	CASSRGSVGTGELFF
NA	TRBV30	TRBJ1-5	NA	TGTGCCTGGAGTACGTCGACAATCGATCAGCCCCAGCATTTT	CAWSTSTIDQPQHF
NA	TRBV7-2	TRBJ1-2	NA	TGTGCCAGCGCAACTCCGGACTTCTATGGCTACACCTTC	CASATPDFYGYTF
NA	TRBV21-1	TRBJ2-1	NA	TGTGCCAGCAGCTCCCGGGACAGGGTTCGGAATGAGCAGTTCTTC	CASSSRDRVRNEQFF
NA	TRBV19	TRBJ1-1	NA	TGTGCCAGTAGTATAGATCTATGGGGGGGCACGACTGAAGCTTTCTTT	CASSIDLWGGTTEAFF
TRBD2	TRBV7-9	TRBJ2-3	NA	TGTGCCAGCAGCTTAGGGGCAGCGGGAGGGCCCGGGGGCACAGATACGCAGTATTTT	CASSLGAAGGPGGTDTQYF
NA	TRBV12-1	TRBJ1-2	NA	TGTGCCAGCAGCACGGGGACAGGGAGCTACACCTTC	CASSTGTGSYTF
TRBD1	TRBV10-3	TRBJ1-2	NA	TGTGCCATCAGTGAGTCGAGGGACAGGGGGCGGTATGGCTACACCTTC	CAISESRDRGRYGYTF
TRBD1	TRBV5-1	TRBJ2-7	NA	TGCGCCAGCAGCTGGAGACAGGGTCGGCACGAGCAGTACTTC	CASSWRQGRHEQYF
TRBD1	TRBV5-1	TRBJ2-7	NA	TGCGCCAGCAGCCGGACCCCGGGACAGGAGGCAGACGAGCAGTACTTC	CASSRTPGQEADEQYF
TRBD1	TRBV9	TRBJ2-1	NA	TGTGCCAGCAGCGTATATTCGACAGGGAACTCAAACAATGAGCAGTTCTTC	CASSVYSTGNSNNEQFF
NA	TRBV10-3	TRBJ1-1	NA	TGTGCCATCAGGGGGACCGGGGGACACACTGAAGCTTTCTTT	CAIRGTGGHTEAFF
TRBD1	TRBV28	TRBJ1-2	NA	TGTGCCAGCAGTTTGGGGACAGTTAACTATGGCTACACCTTC	CASSLGTVNYGYTF
TRBD1	TRBV10-3	TRBJ1-4	once	TGTGCCATCAGGCAGGGGGGTGGAACTAATGAAAAACTGTTTTTT	CAIRQGGGTNEKLFF
NA	TRBV19	TRBJ2-2	NA	TGTGCCAGTAGTATAGATTTGAGGGTCAGTACCGGGGAGCTGTTTTTT	CASSIDLRVSTGELFF
NA	TRBV18	TRBJ1-2	NA	TGTGCCAGCTCACCAAACAGAAACTATGGCTACACCTTC	CASSPNRNYGYTF
TRBD2	TRBV4-3	TRBJ2-3	once	TGCGCCAGCAGCCAGAGGGGCGGGAGAAGGGGCCCAGATACGCAGTATTTT	CASSQRGGRRGPDTQYF
NA	TRBV18	TRBJ2-7	NA	TGTGCCAGCTCACCAGTAGAGAACGAGCAGTACTTC	CASSPVENEQYF
NA	TRBV2	TRBJ2-3	once	TGTGCCAGCAGTGATCCCACTGGTCATGTCGTAGATACGCAGTATTTT	CASSDPTGHVVDTQYF
NA	TRBV5-6	TRBJ1-5	NA	TGTGCCAGCAGCTTAAATGGGGAGAATAGCAATCAGCCCCAGCATTTT	CASSLNGENSNQPQHF